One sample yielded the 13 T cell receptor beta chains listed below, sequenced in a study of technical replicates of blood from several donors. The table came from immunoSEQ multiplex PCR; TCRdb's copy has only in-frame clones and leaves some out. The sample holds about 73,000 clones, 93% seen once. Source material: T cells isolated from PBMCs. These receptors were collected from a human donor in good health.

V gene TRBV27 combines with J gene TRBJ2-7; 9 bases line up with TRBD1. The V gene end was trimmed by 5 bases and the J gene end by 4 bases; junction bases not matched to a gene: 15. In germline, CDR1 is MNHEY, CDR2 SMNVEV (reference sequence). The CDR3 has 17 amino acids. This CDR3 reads CASSPSWDRDSRYEQYF. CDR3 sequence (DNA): TGTGCCAGCAGTCCTAGTTGGGACAGGGACAGCCGGTACGAGCAGTACTTC.

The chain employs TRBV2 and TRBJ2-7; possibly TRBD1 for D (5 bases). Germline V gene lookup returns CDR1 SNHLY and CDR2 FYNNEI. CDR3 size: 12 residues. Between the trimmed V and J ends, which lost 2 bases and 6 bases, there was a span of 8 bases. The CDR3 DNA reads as TGTGCCAGCAGTGAAACCCAGGGCGAGCAGTACTTC. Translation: CASSETQGEQYF.

The CDR3 DNA reads as TGCGCCAGCACCGGGGTAGGGAGCCAGCCCCAGCATTTT. Translation gives CASTGVGSQPQHF. The J gene is TRBJ1-5, the V gene TRBV10-2; D is unclear. This CDR3 is 13 amino acids long. Germline assignment: CDR1 WSHSY and CDR2 SAAADI. Trimming took off 7 bases at V and 7 bases at J, with 14 bases between the two ends.

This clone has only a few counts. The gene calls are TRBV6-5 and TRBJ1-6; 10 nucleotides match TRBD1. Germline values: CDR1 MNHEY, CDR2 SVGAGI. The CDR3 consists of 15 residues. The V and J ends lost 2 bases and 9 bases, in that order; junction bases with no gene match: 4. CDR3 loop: CASSYRDRGFSPLHF. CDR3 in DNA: TGTGCCAGCAGTTACCGGGACAGGGGATTTTCACCCCTCCACTTT.

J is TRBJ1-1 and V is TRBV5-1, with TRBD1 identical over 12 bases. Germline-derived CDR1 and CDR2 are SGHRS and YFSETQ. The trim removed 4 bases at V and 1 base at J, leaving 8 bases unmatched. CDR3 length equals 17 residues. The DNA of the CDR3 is TGCGCCAGCAGCGGGAGGGACAGGGGGCTCGGGAACACTGAAGCTTTCTTT. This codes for CASSGRDRGLGNTEAFF.

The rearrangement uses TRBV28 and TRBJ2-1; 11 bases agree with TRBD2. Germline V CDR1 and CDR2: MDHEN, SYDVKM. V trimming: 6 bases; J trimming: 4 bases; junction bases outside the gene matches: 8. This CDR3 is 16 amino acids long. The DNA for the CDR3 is TGTGCCAGCAGCCGAGCTAGCGGGAGGAGGTACAATGAGCAGTTCTTC. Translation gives CASSRASGRRYNEQFF.

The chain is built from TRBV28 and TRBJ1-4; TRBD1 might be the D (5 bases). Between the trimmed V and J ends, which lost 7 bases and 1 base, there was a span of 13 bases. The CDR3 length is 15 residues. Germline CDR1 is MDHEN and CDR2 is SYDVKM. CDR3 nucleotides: TGTGCCAGCAAGGCCCAGGGAAGAACTAATGAAAAACTGTTTTTT. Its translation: CASKAQGRTNEKLFF. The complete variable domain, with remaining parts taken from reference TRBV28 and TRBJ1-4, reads DVKVTQSSRYLVKRTGEKVFLECVQDMDHENMFWYRQDPGLGLRLIYFSYDVKMKEKGDIPEGYSVSREKKERFSLILESASTNQTSMYLCASKAQGRTNEKLFFGSGTQLSVL.

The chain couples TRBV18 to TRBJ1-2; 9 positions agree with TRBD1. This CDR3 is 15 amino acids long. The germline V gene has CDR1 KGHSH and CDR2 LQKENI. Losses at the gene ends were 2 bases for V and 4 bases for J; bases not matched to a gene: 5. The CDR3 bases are TGTGCCAGCTCACCAACCGGGACAGGGTCCTATGGCTACACCTTC. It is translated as CASSPTGTGSYGYTF. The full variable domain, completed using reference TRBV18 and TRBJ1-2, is NAGVMQNPRHLVRRRGQEARLRCSPMKGHSHVYWYRQLPEEGLKFMVYLQKENIIDESGMPKERFSAEFPKEGPSILRIQQVVRGDSAAYFCASSPTGTGSYGYTFGSGTRLTVV.

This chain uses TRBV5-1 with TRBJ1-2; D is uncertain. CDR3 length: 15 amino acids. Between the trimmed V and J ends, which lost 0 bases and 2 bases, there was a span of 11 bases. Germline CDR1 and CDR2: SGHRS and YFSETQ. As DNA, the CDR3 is TGCGCCAGCAGCTTGGGGGGAGATCACAACTATGGCTACACCTTC. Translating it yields CASSLGGDHNYGYTF.

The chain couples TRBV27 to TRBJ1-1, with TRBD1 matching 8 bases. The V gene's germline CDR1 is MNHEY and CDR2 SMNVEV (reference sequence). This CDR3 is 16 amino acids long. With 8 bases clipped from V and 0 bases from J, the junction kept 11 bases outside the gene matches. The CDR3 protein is CASVSGQGGMNTEAFF. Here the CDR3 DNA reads TGTGCCAGCGTTTCTGGACAGGGTGGGATGAACACTGAAGCTTTCTTT.

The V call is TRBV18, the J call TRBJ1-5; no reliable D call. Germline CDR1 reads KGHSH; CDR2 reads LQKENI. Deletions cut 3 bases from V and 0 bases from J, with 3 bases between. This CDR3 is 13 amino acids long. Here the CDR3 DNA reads TGTGCCAGCTCACCGTATAGCAATCAGCCCCAGCATTTT. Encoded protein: CASSPYSNQPQHF.

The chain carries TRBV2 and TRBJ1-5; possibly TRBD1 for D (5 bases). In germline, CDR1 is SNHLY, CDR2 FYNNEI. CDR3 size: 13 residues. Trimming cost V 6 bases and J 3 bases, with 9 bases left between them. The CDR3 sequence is CASRQGFNQPQHF. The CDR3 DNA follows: TGTGCCAGCAGGCAGGGATTCAATCAGCCCCAGCATTTT.

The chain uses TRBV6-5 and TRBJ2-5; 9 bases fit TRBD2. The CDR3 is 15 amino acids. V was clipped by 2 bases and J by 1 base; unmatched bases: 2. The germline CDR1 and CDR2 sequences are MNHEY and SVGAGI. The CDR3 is CASSYGTSLQETQYF. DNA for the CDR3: TGTGCCAGCAGTTACGGGACTAGCCTCCAAGAGACCCAGTACTTC.